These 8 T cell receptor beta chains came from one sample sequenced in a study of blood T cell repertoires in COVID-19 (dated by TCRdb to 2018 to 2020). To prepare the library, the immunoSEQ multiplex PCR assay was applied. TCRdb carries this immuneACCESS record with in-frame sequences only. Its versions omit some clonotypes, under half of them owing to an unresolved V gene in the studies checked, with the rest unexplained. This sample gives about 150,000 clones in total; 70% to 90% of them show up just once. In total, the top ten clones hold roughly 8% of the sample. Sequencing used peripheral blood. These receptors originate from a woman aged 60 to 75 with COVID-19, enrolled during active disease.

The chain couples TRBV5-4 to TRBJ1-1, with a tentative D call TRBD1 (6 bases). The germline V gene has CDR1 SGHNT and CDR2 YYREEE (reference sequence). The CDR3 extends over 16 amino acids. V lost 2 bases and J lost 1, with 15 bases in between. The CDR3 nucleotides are TGTGCCAGCAGCTTAGGGGGACCCTATGGGAACACTGAAGCTTTCTTT. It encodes CASSLGGPYGNTEAFF.

The chain's CDR3 is CASSVGSGRFNEQFF. The DNA for the CDR3 is TGTGCCAGCAGCGTAGGTAGCGGGAGGTTCAATGAGCAGTTCTTC. The chain employs TRBV9 and TRBJ2-1; 10 nucleotides align to TRBD2. The CDR3 is made up of 15 amino acids. Per the germline V gene, CDR1 is SGDLS and CDR2 is YYNGEE. The V and J ends lost 0 bases and 6 bases, in that order; junction bases with no gene match: 3. The full variable domain, completed using reference TRBV9 and TRBJ2-1, is DSGVTQTPKHLITATGQRVTLRCSPRSGDLSVYWYQQSLDQGLQFLIQYYNGEERAKGNILERFSAQQFPDLHSELNLSSLELGDSALYFCASSVGSGRFNEQFFGPGTRLTVL.

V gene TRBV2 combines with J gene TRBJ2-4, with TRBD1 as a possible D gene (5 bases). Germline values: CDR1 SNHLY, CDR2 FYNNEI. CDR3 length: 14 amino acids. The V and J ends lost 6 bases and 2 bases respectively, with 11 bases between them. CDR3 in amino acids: CASSRQGSKNIQYF. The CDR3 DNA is TGTGCCAGCAGCCGGCAGGGCTCCAAAAACATTCAGTACTTC.

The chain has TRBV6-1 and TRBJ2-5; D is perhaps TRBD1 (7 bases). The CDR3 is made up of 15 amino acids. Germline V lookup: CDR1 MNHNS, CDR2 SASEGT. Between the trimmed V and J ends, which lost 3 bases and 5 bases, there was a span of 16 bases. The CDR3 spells CASSEEGQLLETQYF. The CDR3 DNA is TGTGCCAGCAGTGAGGAGGGACAGTTATTGGAGACCCAGTACTTC.

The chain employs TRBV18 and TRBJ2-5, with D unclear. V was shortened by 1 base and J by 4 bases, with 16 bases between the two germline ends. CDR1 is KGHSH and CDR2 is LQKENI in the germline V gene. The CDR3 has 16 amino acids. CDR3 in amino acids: CASSPQRASGGETQYF. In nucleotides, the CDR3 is TGTGCCAGCTCACCACAAAGAGCGTCTGGCGGAGAGACCCAGTACTTC. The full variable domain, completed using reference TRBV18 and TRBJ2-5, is NAGVMQNPRHLVRRRGQEARLRCSPMKGHSHVYWYRQLPEEGLKFMVYLQKENIIDESGMPKERFSAEFPKEGPSILRIQQVVRGDSAAYFCASSPQRASGGETQYFGPGTRLLVL.

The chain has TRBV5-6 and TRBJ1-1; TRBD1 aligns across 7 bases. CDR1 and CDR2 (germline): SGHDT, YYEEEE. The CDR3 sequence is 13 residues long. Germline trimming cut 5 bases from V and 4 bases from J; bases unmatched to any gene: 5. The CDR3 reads CASRRQGPTEAFF. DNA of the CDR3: TGTGCCAGCAGGCGACAGGGTCCCACTGAAGCTTTCTTT.

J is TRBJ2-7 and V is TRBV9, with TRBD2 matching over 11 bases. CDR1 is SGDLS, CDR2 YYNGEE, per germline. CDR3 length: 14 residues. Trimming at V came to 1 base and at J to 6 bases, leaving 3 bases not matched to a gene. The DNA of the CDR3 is TGTGCCAGCAGCGTACTAGCGGGAGGTAGCGAGCAGTACTTC. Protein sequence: CASSVLAGGSEQYF. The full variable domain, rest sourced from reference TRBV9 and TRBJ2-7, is DSGVTQTPKHLITATGQRVTLRCSPRSGDLSVYWYQQSLDQGLQFLIQYYNGEERAKGNILERFSAQQFPDLHSELNLSSLELGDSALYFCASSVLAGGSEQYFGPGTRLTVT.

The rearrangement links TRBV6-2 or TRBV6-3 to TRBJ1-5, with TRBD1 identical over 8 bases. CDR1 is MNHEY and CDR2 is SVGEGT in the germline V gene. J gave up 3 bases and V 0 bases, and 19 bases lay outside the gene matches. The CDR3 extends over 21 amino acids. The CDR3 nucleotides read TGTGCCAGCAGTTACTCCCCACATGGGACAGGTTTTACCTCAATCAATCAGCCCCAGCATTTT. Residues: CASSYSPHGTGFTSINQPQHF.